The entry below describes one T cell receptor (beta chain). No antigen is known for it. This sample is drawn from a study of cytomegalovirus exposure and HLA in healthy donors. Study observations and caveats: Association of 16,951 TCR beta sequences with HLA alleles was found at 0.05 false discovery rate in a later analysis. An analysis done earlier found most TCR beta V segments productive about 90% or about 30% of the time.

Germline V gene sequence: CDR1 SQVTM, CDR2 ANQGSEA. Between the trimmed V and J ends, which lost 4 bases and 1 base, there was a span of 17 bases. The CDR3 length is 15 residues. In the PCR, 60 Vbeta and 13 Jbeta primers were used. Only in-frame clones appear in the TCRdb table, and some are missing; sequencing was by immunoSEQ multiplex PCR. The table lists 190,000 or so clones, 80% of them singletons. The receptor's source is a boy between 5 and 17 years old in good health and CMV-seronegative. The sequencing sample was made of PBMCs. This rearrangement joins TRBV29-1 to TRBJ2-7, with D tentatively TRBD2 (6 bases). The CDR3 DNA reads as TGCAGCGTTGGGGGGACGTTGGGGAGGTCCTACGAGCAGTACTTC. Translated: CSVGGTLGRSYEQYF.